A selection of T cell receptor beta chains follows, all from one sample in a study of regulatory T cells in long-lasting Graves disease. TCRdb re-derived calls from the multiplex PCR reads in MiXCR, one entry per CDR3 protein. Of hundreds of thousands of distinct CDR3 sequences listed, roughly 16% are singletons. In addition, the sample was reused for a study of T cells in Graves' hyperthyroidism and ophthalmopathy.

The source material was peripheral blood mononuclear cells (PBMCs), sampled at new diagnosis, from a patient treated with antithyroid drugs. All receptors derive from a woman in her twenties or thirties with Graves disease. Both conserved end residues are part of each CDR3. The D gene is left open where the match is weak. Clone size is stated in some rows and not others, as once, few, many or a class when expanded.

size	D	J	V	DNA	CDR3
many	TRBD1	TRBJ2-1	TRBV27	TGTGCCAGCCAACAGGGGGACAATGAGCAGTTCTTC	CASQQGDNEQFF
few	TRBD2	TRBJ2-5	TRBV3-1	TGTGCCAGCGACACCGGGACTAGCGTTTGGGAGACCCAGTACTTC	CASDTGTSVWETQYF
many	TRBD2	TRBJ2-1	TRBV7-3	TGTGCCAGCAGCTTATGGGGTAGCGGGGACTCCTACAATGAGCAGTTCTTC	CASSLWGSGDSYNEQFF
many	TRBD2	TRBJ2-7	TRBV6-2/TRBV6-3	TGTGCCAGCCGGACTAGCGATTTGCACTACGAGCAGTACTTC	CASRTSDLHYEQYF
many	NA	TRBJ1-5	TRBV20-1	TGCAGTGCCGCCCCCCCCTTACAGGGAAAGAGCAATCAGCCCCAGCATTTT	CSAAPPLQGKSNQPQHF
many	NA	TRBJ2-7	TRBV11-2	TGTGCCAGCAGCTTAGTTGGGGGGTACCGCGAGCAGTACTTC	CASSLVGGYREQYF
NA	NA	TRBJ2-3	TRBV24-1	TGTGCCACCAGTCATTTCGGGAAGGAAGCGGGCACAGATACGCAGTATTTT	CATSHFGKEAGTDTQYF
few	NA	TRBJ1-2	TRBV19	TGTGCCAGTAGGACCCGGACGGAGAACTATGGCTACACCTTC	CASRTRTENYGYTF
NA	NA	TRBJ1-2	TRBV24-1	TGTGCCACCAGTGATTTTGGGAATAACTATGGCTACACCTTC	CATSDFGNNYGYTF
many	NA	TRBJ2-3	TRBV5-5	TGTGCCAGCAGCTTGGCCTCGGTTCCAGATACGCAGTATTTT	CASSLASVPDTQYF
NA	NA	TRBJ2-4	TRBV20-1	TGCAGTGCTAGAGAGCAACTAGCCAAAAACATTCAGTACTTC	CSAREQLAKNIQYF
once	NA	TRBJ2-2	TRBV5-1	TGCGCCAGCTTTGATCCAGGAACCGCGAACACCGGGGAGCTGTTTTTT	CASFDPGTANTGELFF
few	TRBD1	TRBJ2-4	TRBV15	TGTGCCACCAGCAGAACAGGGGGGACCAAAAACATTCAGTACTTC	CATSRTGGTKNIQYF
NA	NA	TRBJ1-2	TRBV19	TGTGCCAGTAGTCCCGCTACAGGATCTCATGGCTACACCTTC	CASSPATGSHGYTF
few	TRBD1	TRBJ2-7	TRBV30	TGTGCCTGGAGTGGGCCATTACAGGGGGCGGACGAGCAGTACTTC	CAWSGPLQGADEQYF
NA	NA	TRBJ1-3	TRBV2	TGTGCCAGCAGTGAAGATCCGCCCTCCTCTGGAAACACCATATATTTT	CASSEDPPSSGNTIYF
many	NA	TRBJ1-5	TRBV2	TGTGCCAGCAGTGAAGATAGTGAGCCCCAGCATTTT	CASSEDSEPQHF
NA	TRBD1	TRBJ1-4	TRBV30	TGTGCCTGGAGTGTAGGAGAGGGGGCGAAACTGTTTTTT	CAWSVGEGAKLFF
NA	NA	TRBJ2-2	TRBV6-1	TGTGCCAGCAGTGTTGAGGGGGCCGGGGAGCTGTTTTTT	CASSVEGAGELFF